This is a list of T cell receptor beta chains from one sample in a study of OX40 agonist ivuxolimab in advanced cancers. Produced via immunoSEQ multiplex PCR; TCRdb's table is partial and in-frame only. The table records tens of thousands of clones, roughly 85% of them present only once. The sample in question was CD4+ or CD8+ T cells sorted from blood, obtained in a trial of the OX40 agonist ivuxolimab. The receptors were sampled from an adult with an advanced solid tumor such as melanoma, head and neck, liver or kidney cancer. Both conserved end residues are part of each CDR3. D genes are given only for firm matches. Size is stated for part of the rows, as once, few or many counts, or as a class when the clone is expanded.

abundance	v_gene	d_gene	j_gene	CDR3nt	CDR3aa
NA	TRBV28	TRBD2	TRBJ2-5	TGTGCCAGCCTTGGACTAGTCCAAGAGACCCAGTACTTC	CASLGLVQETQYF
NA	TRBV7-9	TRBD1	TRBJ2-2	TGTGCCAGCAGGCCCGGGACAGCGAACACCGGGGAGCTGTTTTTT	CASRPGTANTGELFF
few	TRBV9	NA	TRBJ2-3	TGTGCCAGCAGCGTAGACGGCACAGATACGCAGTATTTT	CASSVDGTDTQYF
NA	TRBV7-9	NA	TRBJ1-5	TGTGCCAGCAGCTCCCACGGGGGTTTAGGTCAGCCCCAGCATTTT	CASSSHGGLGQPQHF
NA	TRBV18	NA	TRBJ1-1	TGTGCCAGCTCAGGAGGGGAGGGAGCTGAAGCTTTCTTT	CASSGGEGAEAFF
once	TRBV5-1	NA	TRBJ1-1	TGCGCCAGCAGTCCTAGGGCCAACCTGAACACTGAAGCTTTCTTT	CASSPRANLNTEAFF
NA	TRBV5-8	TRBD1	TRBJ1-4	TGTGCCAGCAGCTTGGCAGGGGGCCGTGAAAAACTGTTTTTT	CASSLAGGREKLFF
NA	TRBV6-6	TRBD1	TRBJ2-2	TGTGCCAGCAGTGGCAGGGGGCGTGCCGGGGAGCTGTTTTTT	CASSGRGRAGELFF
NA	TRBV13	NA	TRBJ1-2	TGTGCCAGCAGCTCCAGGGTATCCCACTACACCTTC	CASSSRVSHYTF
NA	TRBV9	NA	TRBJ2-7	TGTGCCAGCAGCCTGGGACACTCCTACGAGCAGTACTTC	CASSLGHSYEQYF
NA	TRBV5-8	TRBD2	TRBJ2-3	TGTGCCAGCAACACCCGACTAGCGGGGGCGGATACGCAGTATTTT	CASNTRLAGADTQYF
NA	TRBV13	TRBD2	TRBJ2-4	TGTGCCAGCAGCCCACGATACGAACGACTAGCGGGAGATGAAAACATTCAGTACTTC	CASSPRYERLAGDENIQYF
NA	TRBV28	TRBD1	TRBJ1-5	TGTGCCAGCAAAACAGGGGGGTTTTTGGGACAGCCCCAGCATTTT	CASKTGGFLGQPQHF
once	TRBV6-1	NA	TRBJ2-1	TGTGCCAGCAGTGCCGGGGCTGTGTCCTACAATGAGCAGTTCTTC	CASSAGAVSYNEQFF
NA	TRBV7-8	NA	TRBJ2-7	TGTGCCAGCAGCGGACTGAAGGGCCGCTCCTACGAGCAGTACTTC	CASSGLKGRSYEQYF
NA	TRBV18	NA	TRBJ1-1	TGTGCCAGCTCTCTGGACAGGAACACTGAAGCTTTCTTT	CASSLDRNTEAFF
NA	TRBV7-9	NA	TRBJ1-2	TGTGCCAGCAGCTCGGGGACGGACTCTCTCGGCTACACCTTC	CASSSGTDSLGYTF
NA	TRBV6-1	NA	TRBJ1-4	TGTGCCAGCAGTCTAAATGAAAAACTGTTTTTT	CASSLNEKLFF
few	TRBV5-4	TRBD1	TRBJ2-3	TGTGCCAGCAGCTTGGAACAGGGGTCCGATACGCAGTATTTT	CASSLEQGSDTQYF
NA	TRBV7-9	TRBD2	TRBJ2-2	TGTGCCAGCAGTCAGAGCGGGACCTACACCGGGGAGCTGTTTTTT	CASSQSGTYTGELFF
NA	TRBV11-2	NA	TRBJ2-7	TGTGCCAGCAGCTTAGGTTGGGTAGACGAGCAGTACTTC	CASSLGWVDEQYF
NA	TRBV5-3	TRBD1	TRBJ1-1	TGTGCCAGAAGGTCTCAGGGGGCCCCGAGGGGCCTAAACACTGAAGCTTTCTTT	CARRSQGAPRGLNTEAFF
NA	TRBV15	NA	TRBJ2-3	TGTGCCACCAGCCCCGGGGACACAGATACGCAGTATTTT	CATSPGDTDTQYF
few	TRBV7-9	NA	TRBJ2-2	TGTGCCAGCAGCTCCGGACGGGAAAACACCGGGGAGCTGTTTTTT	CASSSGRENTGELFF
NA	TRBV7-3	TRBD2	TRBJ2-1	TGTGCCAGCAGCTTAACAGCGGGAGGGAGGGTATACAATGAGCAGTTCTTC	CASSLTAGGRVYNEQFF
NA	TRBV11-3	NA	TRBJ1-1	TGTGCCAGCAGCCCTCTCCGGGACAACACTGAAGCTTTCTTT	CASSPLRDNTEAFF
NA	TRBV21-1	NA	TRBJ2-2	TGTGCCAGCAGCATGCTTACGGGCCCCAAGGCCCCGAACACCGGGGAGCTGTTTTTT	CASSMLTGPKAPNTGELFF
NA	TRBV5-6	NA	TRBJ2-7	TGTGCCAGCAGCTCAAGACGGGACCTTGGGGAGCAGTACTTC	CASSSRRDLGEQYF
few	TRBV25-1	TRBD1	TRBJ2-7	TGTGCCAGCAGTGAAACAACAGGGGGCTACGAGCAGTACTTC	CASSETTGGYEQYF
NA	TRBV7-3	NA	TRBJ2-6	TGTGCCAGCAGCTTAACAGCAGGCAGCTCTGGGGCCAACGTCCTGACTTTC	CASSLTAGSSGANVLTF
NA	TRBV5-1	TRBD1	TRBJ1-2	TGCGCCAGCAGCACCGGGACAGGGTATGGAGGCTACACCTTC	CASSTGTGYGGYTF
NA	TRBV30	TRBD2	TRBJ2-1	TGTGCCTGGAGAAGGACTAGCGGGGGAAATGAGCAGTTCTTC	CAWRRTSGGNEQFF
NA	TRBV7-9	TRBD1	TRBJ2-7	TGTGCCAGCAGCTCCAGAACAGGGGGAGAGCAGTACTTC	CASSSRTGGEQYF
once	TRBV13	NA	TRBJ2-7	TGTGCCAGCAGCCTCGGGGGGCGCGTCTACGAGCAGTACTTC	CASSLGGRVYEQYF
few	TRBV6-5	NA	TRBJ1-1	TGTGCCAGCAGTTACTCGAGTAGCGGGGGGGACACTGAAGCTTTCTTT	CASSYSSSGGDTEAFF
NA	TRBV27	NA	TRBJ1-4	TGTGCCAGCAGTTTGCTTCCAACTAATGAAAAACTGTTTTTT	CASSLLPTNEKLFF
NA	TRBV7-2	TRBD2	TRBJ2-2	TGTGCCAGCAGGGGGAGGGGAGCTAACACCGGGGAGCTGCTTTTT	CASRGRGANTGELLF
NA	TRBV18	NA	TRBJ1-2	TGTGCCAGCTCACCACAGACGAGGGATGGCTGCACCTTC	CASSPQTRDGCTF
NA	TRBV5-6	NA	TRBJ1-6	TGTGCCAGCAGCCCGGGGGGACACGGGAATTCACCCCTCCACTTT	CASSPGGHGNSPLHF
NA	TRBV27	NA	TRBJ2-1	TGTGCCAGCAGTTCGGACACTCACTCCTACAATGAGCAGTTCTTC	CASSSDTHSYNEQFF
NA	TRBV14	NA	TRBJ2-3	TGTGCCAGCAGCCAAAGGGGGACGGGAGGCCGCTATTTT	CASSQRGTGGRYF
NA	TRBV5-1	TRBD1	TRBJ1-3	TGCGCCAGCGGTTCGGGGACAGCCGGAAACACCATATATTTT	CASGSGTAGNTIYF
once	TRBV7-2	TRBD2	TRBJ2-7	TGTGCCAGCAGCTCGAGATTACTAGCGATCAGCTCCTACGAGCAGTACTTC	CASSSRLLAISSYEQYF
NA	TRBV7-2	TRBD2	TRBJ2-7	TGTGCCAGCAGCCCGCCCGGACTAGCGGGGGAGCAGTACTTC	CASSPPGLAGEQYF
NA	TRBV2	NA	TRBJ2-1	TGTGCCAGCAGGGCCGGAGTCAATGAGCAGTTCTTC	CASRAGVNEQFF
NA	TRBV29-1	TRBD2	TRBJ2-7	TGCAGCGTCGACTACCCGGGAGGGCTCGAGCAGTACTTC	CSVDYPGGLEQYF
few	TRBV4-1	NA	TRBJ2-5	TGCGCCAGCAGCCAAGTAGGGCGCGGGGTCCAAGAGACCCAGTACTTC	CASSQVGRGVQETQYF
NA	TRBV4-1	TRBD1	TRBJ1-1	TGCGCCAGCAGCCAAGGCCTCGGGACAGCGAACACTGAAGCTTTCTTT	CASSQGLGTANTEAFF
NA	TRBV10-3	NA	TRBJ2-5	TGTGCCATCGGCTCAGAGACCCAGTACTTC	CAIGSETQYF
NA	TRBV4-1	NA	TRBJ1-5	TGCGCCAGCAGCCAAGATCTCCTACTGACAGTTAGCAATCAGCCCCAGCATTTT	CASSQDLLLTVSNQPQHF
NA	TRBV7-9	TRBD1	TRBJ1-2	TGTGCCAGCAGCCCTACAACCGGGACAGGGGAGAAAGGCTACACCTTC	CASSPTTGTGEKGYTF
NA	TRBV5-4	NA	TRBJ1-1	TGTGCCAGCAGCTATACCCTTGGGAACACTGAAGCTTTCTTT	CASSYTLGNTEAFF
NA	TRBV19	NA	TRBJ1-5	TGTGCCAGTACCGCTTATAGCAGCAATCAGCCCCAGCATTTT	CASTAYSSNQPQHF
NA	TRBV7-2	NA	TRBJ2-1	TGTGCCAGCAGCCACTCGTGGAATGAGCAGTTCTTC	CASSHSWNEQFF
NA	TRBV5-6	NA	TRBJ2-2	TGTGCCAGCAGCCCGGGGATGGGGGCGAACACCGGGGAGCTGTTTTTT	CASSPGMGANTGELFF